The 12 T cell receptor beta chains below all came from one sample that was sequenced in a study of blood T cell repertoires in COVID-19. The table came from immunoSEQ multiplex PCR; TCRdb's copy has only in-frame clones and leaves some out. The table shows under 200,000 clones, with 90% to 95% occurring only once. Sequenced sample: peripheral blood. These receptors all stem from a man aged 50-60 years with acute or convalescent COVID-19.

The V and J genes are TRBV20-1 and TRBJ2-1, with D hard to call. V was pared by 3 bases and J by 4 bases, with 7 bases between. The length of the CDR3 is 12 residues. Germline-derived CDR1 and CDR2 are DFQATT and SNEGSKA (reference sequence). The CDR3 DNA is TGCAGTGCTAGTGTACAGTACAATGAGCAGTTCTTC. Translated, it gives CSASVQYNEQFF.

The chain couples TRBV4-3 to TRBJ2-1; possibly TRBD2 for D (5 bases). CDR3 length: 15 amino acids. Deletions cut 1 base from V and 0 bases from J, with 7 bases between. CDR1 LGHNA and CDR2 YSLEER come from the germline V gene. The CDR3 bases are TGCGCCAGCAGCCAAGTTCGGGACTCCTACAATGAGCAGTTCTTC. Its protein product is CASSQVRDSYNEQFF.

The V and J genes are TRBV19 and TRBJ2-2, with TRBD1 matching over 9 bases. Trimming at V came to 6 bases and at J to 9 bases, leaving 14 bases not matched to a gene. The germline V gene encodes CDR1 LNHDA and CDR2 SQIVND (reference sequence). The CDR3 extends over 16 amino acids. Here the CDR3 DNA reads TGTGCCAGTAGAAACACAGGGGGCGGCTTGAATTGGGAGCTGTTTTTT. It codes for CASRNTGGGLNWELFF.

This rearrangement joins TRBV5-4 to TRBJ2-1, with 7 bases fitting TRBD2. Looked up from germline, CDR1 is SGHNT and CDR2 is YYREEE (reference sequence). The ends lost 0 bases at V and 6 bases at J; junction bases unmatched: 6. The CDR3 loop spans 15 amino acids. The CDR3 region is CASSLGGRASNEQFF. The CDR3 bases are TGTGCCAGCAGCTTGGGGGGGAGGGCCTCCAATGAGCAGTTCTTC.

V and J are TRBV28 and TRBJ2-7; a weak D match, TRBD2 (5 bases). Germline CDR1 is MDHEN and CDR2 is SYDVKM. Trimming cost V 4 bases and J 0 bases, with 19 bases left between them. The CDR3 is made up of 17 amino acids. CDR3 amino acids: CASSSRVALLSSYEQYF. The DNA of the CDR3 is TGTGCCAGCAGTTCGCGGGTAGCTCTACTGAGCTCCTACGAGCAGTACTTC.

V usage is TRBV7-9 and J usage is TRBJ2-5, with 14 bases fitting TRBD2. Germline V gene data show CDR1 as SEHNR and CDR2 as FQNEAQ (reference sequence). The CDR3 is made up of 16 amino acids. The V gene end was trimmed by 5 bases and the J gene end by 5 bases; junction bases not matched to a gene: 7. This CDR3 is CASSRGTSGSGETQYF. In DNA form, the CDR3 reads TGTGCCAGCAGCAGAGGGACTAGCGGGAGCGGGGAGACCCAGTACTTC.

This chain uses TRBV6-6 with TRBJ2-7; a weak D match, TRBD1 (6 bases). The V gene's germline CDR1 is MNHNY and CDR2 SVGAGI (reference sequence). The germline V and J ends were trimmed by 0 bases and 3 bases, with 12 bases remaining between them. The length of the CDR3 is 15 residues. CDR3 protein: CASSYSGTRFYEQYV. The CDR3 DNA is TGTGCCAGCAGTTACTCGGGGACACGTTTCTACGAGCAGTACGTC.

The gene calls are TRBV5-1 and TRBJ2-2; 7 bases map to TRBD1. Germline-derived CDR1 and CDR2 are SGHRS and YFSETQ. J was trimmed by 2 bases and V by 4 bases; bases with no gene match: 5. The CDR3 covers 15 residues. As DNA, the CDR3 is TGCGCCAGCAGCCCAAGGACAGGTAACACCGGGGAGCTGTTTTTT. It specifies CASSPRTGNTGELFF.

The gene calls are TRBV6-2 or TRBV6-3 and TRBJ1-1; 7 bases match TRBD1. This CDR3 region has 15 residues. Losses at the gene ends were 1 base for V and 7 bases for J; bases not matched to a gene: 9. Germline CDR1 reads MNHEY; CDR2 reads SVGEGT. As DNA, the CDR3 is TGTGCCAGCAGTTACTTCGTGTCCGGGACAGTTGAAGCTTTCTTT. Amino acids: CASSYFVSGTVEAFF.

The chain is built from TRBV28 and TRBJ2-3; D might be TRBD2 (5 bases). V was shortened by 5 bases and J by 0 bases, with 6 bases between the two germline ends. The CDR3 is 13 residues long. The germline CDR1 and CDR2 sequences are MDHEN and SYDVKM. The CDR3 here is CASSSGSTDTQYF. CDR3 in DNA: TGTGCCAGCAGTAGCGGTAGCACAGATACGCAGTATTTT.

Points on this clone: Germline and junction disagree at one end, which may indicate a read error. V is TRBV12-3 or TRBV12-4 and J is TRBJ2-1; no reliable D call. The CDR3 loop spans 12 amino acids. CDR3 protein: CASSDSHNEQFF. In DNA form, the CDR3 reads TGTGCCAGCAGTGACTCCCACAATGAGCAGTTCTTC.

The V gene is TRBV28, the J gene TRBJ1-1; 9 nucleotides agree with TRBD1. The CDR3 totals 14 residues. Germline loops: CDR1 MDHEN, CDR2 SYDVKM. Trimming at V came to 4 bases and at J to 8 bases, leaving 8 bases not matched to a gene. CDR3 nucleotides: TGTGCCAGCAGTTCCCCCGGGACAGGGAGGGAAGCTTTCTTT. This gives the protein CASSSPGTGREAFF.